Included here is one T cell receptor beta chain sequence, with context. Its antigen is not identified. This sample is drawn from a study of shared clonotypes between healthy human individuals. Study-wide context: For every donor, three CD4 naive, three CD4 memory, two CD8 naive and one CD8 memory plates were used. Study results and caveats: Generation probabilities were higher for clonotypes shared across all four sorted-subset donors than for unshared ones.

Here immunoSEQ multiplex PCR was the method, and the copy in TCRdb shows in-frame clones only, minus some. The sample carries 2 million to 2.5 million clones, 85% to 95% recorded once. The sample was naive CD4+ T cells from PBMCs. Subset noted: CD45RA+ positively selected. The clonotype originates from a man aged 18-30 years in good health. Some clones in this sample may be carry-over from other donors' samples.

As DNA, the CDR3 is TGTGCCAGCTTGCGGATCGACTCTGGAAACACCATATATTTT. Its translation: CASLRIDSGNTIYF. This chain links TRBV2 with TRBJ1-3; no definite D call. The CDR3 loop spans 14 amino acids. CDR1 is SNHLY, CDR2 FYNNEI, per germline. V lost 8 bases to trimming and J lost 0 bases, with 11 bases between them.